Presented here are 27 T cell receptor beta chains from one specimen sequenced in a study of shared clonotypes between healthy human individuals. Only in-frame clones appear in the TCRdb table, and some are missing; sequencing was by immunoSEQ multiplex PCR. This sample has approximately 1.9 million clones; around 93% occur once, and the top ten carry around 1.7%. Terminally differentiated effector memory CD45RA+ cells were excluded from the naive CD8 cells, which were CD45RO-negative and positively selected for CCR7. Input material: naive CD8+ T cells from PBMCs. The receptors here all came from a young man in good health. Some clones in this sample may be carry-over from other donors' samples.

The chain carries TRBV2 and TRBJ2-1, with D possibly TRBD2 on 6 matching bases. The CDR3 spans 15 residues. Trimming removed 10 bases at V and 4 bases at J, with 20 bases between. Germline CDR1 is SNHLY and CDR2 is FYNNEI. The CDR3 region is CATAGRTGDYNEQFF. Written as DNA, the CDR3 is TGTGCCACCGCAGGGAGGACGGGGGATTACAATGAGCAGTTCTTC.

V gene TRBV4-3 combines with J gene TRBJ1-4; D is undetermined. The CDR3 has 15 amino acids. Germline-derived CDR1 and CDR2 are LGHNA and YSLEER. V dropped 2 bases and J dropped 13 bases, with 20 bases sitting between them. Here the CDR3 DNA reads TGCGCCAGCAGCCAATCCAGGTTAGACCCGGTAGGACTGTTTTTT. As protein: CASSQSRLDPVGLFF.

CDR3 DNA: TGTGCCAGCAGTGTCACAGGAGTAGGGGCCAATGAGCAGTTCTTC. Residues: CASSVTGVGANEQFF. This rearrangement joins TRBV2 to TRBJ2-1, with D perhaps matching TRBD1 (5 bases). CDR1 and CDR2 from the germline V gene are SNHLY and FYNNEI. CDR3 length: 15 amino acids. The V end was cut by 4 bases, the J end by 6 bases, with 16 bases between.

This chain links TRBV4-3 with TRBJ2-1; 12 bases fit TRBD2. The V gene's germline CDR1 is LGHNA and CDR2 YSLEER. The trim removed 0 bases at V and 9 bases at J, leaving 3 bases unmatched. The CDR3 runs to 15 residues. CDR3 in amino acids: CASSQERTSGIEQFF. As DNA, the CDR3 is TGCGCCAGCAGCCAAGAAAGGACTAGCGGGATTGAGCAGTTCTTC.

The rearrangement uses TRBV30 and TRBJ2-7; D gene unclear. Between the trimmed V and J ends, which lost 5 bases and 3 bases, there was a span of 8 bases. Looked up from germline, CDR1 is GTSNPN and CDR2 is SVGIG (reference sequence). CDR3 size: 11 residues. CDR3 residues: CAWGPIYEQYF. The CDR3 DNA reads TGTGCCTGGGGCCCGATCTACGAGCAGTACTTC.

The rearrangement uses TRBV7-9 and TRBJ1-1; perhaps TRBD1 as D (5 bases). Trimming removed 4 bases from V and 6 bases from J, with 15 bases in between. The CDR3 covers 14 residues. The germline V gene has CDR1 SEHNR and CDR2 FQNEAQ (reference sequence). CDR3 sequence (DNA): TGTGCCAGCAGCTCAAGTTCATGGGGCTCTGAAGCTTTCTTT. Its protein is CASSSSSWGSEAFF.

The chain combines TRBV7-9 with TRBJ2-1; 7 nucleotides agree with TRBD1. Trimming cost V 5 bases and J 7 bases; bases outside gene matches: 20. Germline V CDR1 and CDR2: SEHNR, FQNEAQ (reference sequence). This CDR3 has 18 amino acids. CDR3 sequence (DNA): TGTGCCAGCAGCCCCAACCCACTGACAGGGCCCCTTAGGAATGAGCAGTTCTTC. Amino acid sequence: CASSPNPLTGPLRNEQFF.

V usage is TRBV7-8 and J usage is TRBJ1-1; D uncertain. CDR1 and CDR2 from the germline V gene are SGHVS and FQNEAQ. Trimming took off 5 bases at V and 0 bases at J, with 13 bases between the two ends. This CDR3 contains 15 residues. Written as DNA, the CDR3 is TGTGCCAGCAGCACATTTAGGACGTTGAACACTGAAGCTTTCTTT. Protein sequence: CASSTFRTLNTEAFF.

The chain joins TRBV7-6 to TRBJ2-1; 11 nucleotides line up with TRBD2. Germline assignment: CDR1 SGHVS and CDR2 FNYEAQ. The J segment lost 6 bases and the V segment lost 4 bases, leaving 8 bases of the junction unmatched. The CDR3 loop spans 16 amino acids. The CDR3 coding sequence is TGTGCCAGCAGCTCCGAACTAGCGGGAGAAAGCAATGAGCAGTTCTTC. Translated: CASSSELAGESNEQFF.

In its sample, this clone was seen once. The chain has TRBV5-6 and TRBJ1-5; unclear D gene. V shed 3 bases and J shed 0 bases, with 7 bases lying between them. Germline assignment: CDR1 SGHDT and CDR2 YYEEEE. The CDR3 has 14 amino acids. CDR3 region: CASSSYFSNQPQHF. The DNA of the CDR3 is TGTGCCAGCAGCTCCTATTTTAGCAATCAGCCCCAGCATTTT.

The rearrangement joins TRBV6-5 to TRBJ2-1; D not resolved. The V gene lost 5 bases and the J gene lost 0 bases, with 11 bases spanning the gap. Germline-derived CDR1 and CDR2 are MNHEY and SVGAGI. The CDR3 is 15 residues long. The CDR3 coding sequence is TGTGCCAGCAGTCCCAATTACAGCTCCTACAATGAGCAGTTCTTC. It is translated as CASSPNYSSYNEQFF.

The table lists this clone with a count of one. Other DNA sequences in the same sample also yield this CDR3. This sequence joins TRBV9 and TRBJ2-7; D may match TRBD1 or TRBD2 (6 bases each). Germline values: CDR1 SGDLS, CDR2 YYNGEE. With 3 bases removed from V and 2 bases from J, the gap between germline ends came to 9 bases. CDR3 size: 13 residues. The CDR3 here is CASSAGGTYEQYF. Written as DNA, the CDR3 is TGTGCCAGCAGCGCCGGGGGCACCTACGAGCAGTACTTC.

In the case of this clone: The sample carries other DNA sequences with the same CDR3. J is TRBJ2-3 and V is TRBV7-6; D remains ambiguous. Germline V lookup: CDR1 SGHVS, CDR2 FNYEAQ. The CDR3 is 14 amino acids. The V end was cut by 1 base, the J end by 1 base, with 6 bases between. The CDR3 DNA is TGTGCCAGCAGCTTAGAAGGTGGCACAGATACGCAGTATTTT. Translating gives CASSLEGGTDTQYF.

The chain carries TRBV27 and TRBJ2-1; possibly TRBD2 for D (5 bases). Germline V CDR1 and CDR2: MNHEY, SMNVEV (reference sequence). Trimming stripped 5 bases from V and 0 bases from J, with 11 bases between. This CDR3 comprises 15 residues. CDR3 residues: CASSTRAPSYNEQFF. For the CDR3, the DNA is TGTGCCAGCAGTACGCGGGCTCCCTCCTACAATGAGCAGTTCTTC.

The chain combines TRBV5-1 with TRBJ1-1; D may be TRBD1 (5 bases). There are 19 residues in the CDR3. V was cut by 4 bases and J by 1 base, with 26 bases left in between. CDR1 and CDR2 from the germline V gene are SGHRS and YFSETQ. In DNA, the CDR3 is TGCGCCAGCAGCGCCCCCAGGGTCGGGACCGGGGGTGGGAACACTGAAGCTTTCTTT. As protein: CASSAPRVGTGGGNTEAFF. Full variable domain (rest looked up from reference TRBV5-1 and TRBJ1-1): KAGVTQTPRYLIKTRGQQVTLSCSPISGHRSVSWYQQTPGQGLQFLFEYFSETQRNKGNFPGRFSGRQFSNSRSEMNVSTLELGDSALYLCASSAPRVGTGGGNTEAFFGQGTRLTVV.

The V call is TRBV28, the J call TRBJ2-3; D remains unclear. Per the germline V gene, CDR1 is MDHEN and CDR2 is SYDVKM. CDR3 length equals 11 residues. The V end was cut by 7 bases, the J end by 4 bases, with 6 bases between. This CDR3 is CASKDSDTQYF. In nucleotides, the CDR3 is TGTGCCAGCAAAGATTCAGATACGCAGTATTTT.

The CDR3 is CASRVLGFVTDEQFF. CDR3 DNA sequence: TGTGCCAGCAGGGTACTAGGTTTCGTAACGGATGAGCAGTTCTTC. The chain couples TRBV6-5 to TRBJ2-1, with a tentative D call TRBD2 (5 bases). Germline loops: CDR1 MNHEY, CDR2 SVGAGI. Trimming shortened V by 6 bases and J by 8 bases, and 20 bases separated the two germline ends. This CDR3 is built from 15 residues.

CDR3 sequence (DNA): TGTGCCAGCAGTTCTTGGACAGGCCGAGAAGCTTTCTTT. Translated, it gives CASSSWTGREAFF. The chain links TRBV27 to TRBJ1-1, with TRBD1 matching over 7 bases. The CDR3 spans 13 residues. Germline CDR1 MNHEY, CDR2 SMNVEV (reference sequence). With 4 bases clipped from V and 8 bases from J, the junction kept 7 bases outside the gene matches.

V gene TRBV5-1 combines with J gene TRBJ2-7, with 8 bases lining up with TRBD1. Germline V lookup: CDR1 SGHRS, CDR2 YFSETQ. Trimming at V came to 4 bases and at J to 2 bases, leaving 5 bases not matched to a gene. This CDR3 spans 14 amino acids. CDR3 sequence: CASSTGQGPYEQYF. CDR3 coding DNA: TGCGCCAGCAGCACAGGACAGGGACCCTACGAGCAGTACTTC. The full variable domain, rest sourced from reference TRBV5-1 and TRBJ2-7, is KAGVTQTPRYLIKTRGQQVTLSCSPISGHRSVSWYQQTPGQGLQFLFEYFSETQRNKGNFPGRFSGRQFSNSRSEMNVSTLELGDSALYLCASSTGQGPYEQYFGPGTRLTVT.

As DNA, the CDR3 is TGTGCCAGCAGCCCTAGCGGGGGGCCTAACGATGAGCAGTTCTTC. It codes for CASSPSGGPNDEQFF. The V call is TRBV7-3, the J call TRBJ2-1; 11 bases line up with TRBD2. CDR1 and CDR2 from the germline V gene are SGHTA and FQGTGA. The CDR3 sequence is 15 residues long. V dropped 5 bases and J dropped 8; count of bases not matched to a gene: 8.

This chain connects TRBV4-1 to TRBJ2-7; the match to TRBD2 covers 13 bases. V dropped 6 bases and J dropped 2; count of bases not matched to a gene: 4. The V gene's germline CDR1 is MGHRA and CDR2 YSYEKL. This CDR3 spans 15 amino acids. The CDR3, as DNA: TGCGCCAGCAGAAAAGGACTAGCGGGAGCCTACGAGCAGTACTTC. Encoded protein: CASRKGLAGAYEQYF.

This clone appeared a single time. Here the CDR3 DNA reads TGTGCCAGCAGCTATTTTGGTACAGCCCGAGAGCAGTACTTC. Protein product: CASSYFGTAREQYF. This rearrangement joins TRBV27 to TRBJ2-7; no reliable D call. Trimming pared 6 bases from V and 7 bases from J, leaving 19 bases between. This CDR3 has 14 amino acids. Germline V gene lookup returns CDR1 MNHEY and CDR2 SMNVEV (reference sequence).

The genes are TRBV4-3 and TRBJ2-1; 14 nucleotides line up with TRBD2. The germline gives CDR1 LGHNA, CDR2 YSLEER. V shed 0 bases, J shed 9 bases, and the junction held 4 bases outside the gene matches. The CDR3 has 16 residues. The CDR3 DNA follows: TGCGCCAGCAGCCAAGATTCGACTAGCGGGAGGGTTGAGCAGTTCTTC. Its protein is CASSQDSTSGRVEQFF.

The V and J genes are TRBV28 and TRBJ2-7; perhaps TRBD1 as D (6 bases). Germline V lookup: CDR1 MDHEN, CDR2 SYDVKM. V gave up 8 bases and J gave up 2 bases, with 19 bases separating them. The CDR3 runs to 15 residues. The CDR3 protein is CASRTRHREPYEQYF. CDR3 bases: TGTGCCAGCCGGACTCGACACAGGGAGCCCTACGAGCAGTACTTC.

The V and J genes are TRBV11-2 and TRBJ2-7, with a weak D call TRBD2 (5 bases). Trimming took off 5 bases at V and 3 bases at J, with 14 bases between the two ends. The CDR3 is made up of 14 amino acids. CDR1 is SGHAT and CDR2 is FQNNGV in the germline V gene. CDR3 DNA: TGTGCCAGCAGCGCCCGGACGGAGGTCTACGAGCAGTACTTC. This codes for CASSARTEVYEQYF.

The V and J genes are TRBV29-1 and TRBJ2-1; 8 positions agree with TRBD2. Germline CDR1 SQVTM, CDR2 ANQGSEA. CDR3 length: 15 residues. With 6 bases clipped from V and 1 base from J, the junction kept 8 bases outside the gene matches. CDR3 residues: CSVSPTSGSYNEQFF. Here the CDR3 DNA reads TGCAGCGTGTCTCCAACTAGCGGATCCTACAATGAGCAGTTCTTC.

This clone appeared once. The chain recombines TRBV9 with TRBJ1-2; 7 bases fit TRBD1. The V gene end was trimmed by 3 bases and the J gene end by 4 bases; junction bases not matched to a gene: 21. The CDR3 is 19 amino acids. Looked up from germline, CDR1 is SGDLS and CDR2 is YYNGEE. CDR3 sequence reads: CASSANPGEKGARFYGYTF. The CDR3 bases are TGTGCCAGCAGCGCCAACCCTGGCGAGAAGGGGGCGCGGTTCTATGGCTACACCTTC.